This record concerns one T cell receptor beta chain sequence. Time point in this sample: week 3, after first cycle of checkpoint inhibitor. No patient had earlier systemic cancer treatment, concurrent immunosuppressants, or another active cancer. This sample was taken from a study of blood T cell dynamics during melanoma immunotherapy. Overall study: Metastatic melanoma patients received first-line pembrolizumab or nivolumab plus ipilimumab.

The germline gives CDR1 MDHEN, CDR2 SYDVKM. V lost 6 bases, J lost 4 bases, and 5 bases stayed unmatched. This CDR3 spans 13 amino acids. The protocol was immunoSEQ multiplex PCR, while the TCRdb copy is restricted to in-frame clones and leaves out a portion. The sample shows 8,500 to 14,000 clones, around nine tenths of them seen only once. The chain links TRBV28 to TRBJ2-5, with 7 nucleotides matching TRBD1. This sequence originates from a human donor with melanoma. The material was blood, obtained from a patient treated with checkpoint blockade. CDR3 DNA sequence: TGTGCCAGCAGACCCCAGGGGGTAGAGACCCAGTACTTC. This codes for CASRPQGVETQYF.